These 23 T cell receptor beta chains came from one sample sequenced in a study of Graves' ophthalmopathy and Graves' hyperthyroidism. TCR beta CDR3 amplification used RNA transcripts. HTBI primers were used in a first-round RT-PCR, which preceded a second-round multiplex PCR. TCRdb fed the multiplex PCR reads into MiXCR, producing one record per CDR3 protein. This sample has under 350,000 distinct CDR3 sequences; 15% to 20% occur once, and the top ten carry around an eighth. Source material: peripheral blood. These receptors were collected from an adult man with Graves' ophthalmopathy.

The table lists this clonotype with many counts. This chain links TRBV6-1 with TRBJ2-5; D gene unclear. The CDR3 spans 15 residues. Germline assignment: CDR1 MNHNS and CDR2 SASEGT. Trimming cost V 2 bases and J 1 base, with 11 bases left between them. CDR3 loop: CASSENPSGQETQYF. CDR3 nucleotide sequence: TGTGCCAGCAGTGAAAATCCGTCCGGCCAAGAGACCCAGTACTTC.

This clonotype was found a few times. Being one base from a much bigger clone, this may be a read error. The rearrangement links TRBV7-8 to TRBJ2-7; D perhaps matches TRBD1 (7 bases). The CDR3 spans 16 residues. Germline V gene sequence: CDR1 SGHVS, CDR2 FQNEAQ. V was cut by 10 bases and J by 7 bases, with 29 bases left in between. The CDR3 DNA reads TGTGCCATCGGCCGCAATTGGGGACAGACACGGGGGGAGCAGTACTTC. The encoded protein is CAIGRNWGQTRGEQYF.

This clonotype was picked up many times. This chain joins TRBV19 and TRBJ1-1; 8 positions match TRBD1. The CDR3 length is 15 residues. Germline loops: CDR1 LNHDA, CDR2 SQIVND (reference sequence). The junction had 2 bases not matched to a gene; V was cut back by 1 base and J by 1 base. CDR3 nucleotide sequence: TGTGCCAGTAGTATAGTTCAGGGGGCGAACACTGAAGCTTTCTTT. Its protein is CASSIVQGANTEAFF.

CDR3 amino acids: CASSQALAGLQETQYF. DNA of the CDR3: TGTGCCAGCAGCCAAGCACTAGCGGGACTCCAAGAGACCCAGTACTTC. This chain joins TRBV3-1 and TRBJ2-5, with 10 positions matching TRBD2. V dropped 1 base and J dropped 1; count of bases not matched to a gene: 3. Germline loops: CDR1 LGHDT, CDR2 YNNKEL (reference sequence). This CDR3 spans 16 amino acids.

The V gene is TRBV12-3 or TRBV12-4, the J gene TRBJ2-7, with 8 bases lining up with TRBD2. J was trimmed by 3 bases and V by 6 bases; bases with no gene match: 7. The CDR3 contains 14 residues. In DNA form, the CDR3 reads TGTGCCAGCAGGAGAGCCAGCGGGAGCTACGAGCAGTACTTC. Translation: CASRRASGSYEQYF.

Many counts were recorded for this clonotype. The chain combines TRBV4-1 with TRBJ2-7; D might be TRBD1 or TRBD2, each matching 5 bases. The CDR3 totals 16 residues. The V and J ends lost 0 bases and 3 bases respectively, with 15 bases between them. Germline CDR1 reads MGHRA; CDR2 reads YSYEKL. Here the CDR3 DNA reads TGCGCCAGCAGCCAAGATTTAGTGGGACCCGTCTACGAGCAGTACTTC. This translates into CASSQDLVGPVYEQYF.

This clonotype was observed at least ten times. The gene calls are TRBV12-3 or TRBV12-4 and TRBJ2-7, with TRBD1 identical over 9 bases. The CDR3 sequence is 15 residues long. V lost 1 base, J lost 4 bases, and 5 bases stayed unmatched. CDR3 nucleotides: TGTGCCAGCAGTTTAGGACCGGGACAGGGTTACGAGCAGTACTTC. This translates into CASSLGPGQGYEQYF.

This clonotype was counted at least ten times. The genes are TRBV4-1 and TRBJ1-1; D is perhaps TRBD1 (5 bases). Trimming left V 0 bases short and J 5 bases short, with 16 bases between. CDR3 length: 16 amino acids. Germline CDR1 reads MGHRA; CDR2 reads YSYEKL. CDR3: CASSQDLGAARTEAFF. CDR3 sequence (DNA): TGCGCCAGCAGCCAAGATCTTGGGGCAGCGAGGACTGAAGCTTTCTTT.

This clonotype is termed medium-sized. The chain is built from TRBV29-1 and TRBJ2-5; the match to TRBD2 covers 8 bases. V gave up 1 base and J gave up 7 bases; unmatched junction bases: 8. CDR3 length equals 14 residues. Looked up from germline, CDR1 is SQVTM and CDR2 is ANQGSEA. The CDR3 region is CSVEVTGGTRTQYF. CDR3 sequence (DNA): TGCAGCGTTGAAGTTACGGGAGGGACAAGGACCCAGTACTTC.

This clonotype was seen many times. The chain uses TRBV5-1 and TRBJ2-7; TRBD1 agrees at 9 bases. V was clipped by 3 bases and J by 0 bases; unmatched bases: 7. This CDR3 has 16 residues. Germline V lookup: CDR1 SGHRS, CDR2 YFSETQ. In DNA, the CDR3 is TGCGCCAGCAGCTGGACAGGGGACCTAAGCTCCTACGAGCAGTACTTC. This sequence encodes CASSWTGDLSSYEQYF.

This clonotype was observed at least ten times. This chain links TRBV7-2 with TRBJ1-2; D ambiguous. The germline V gene encodes CDR1 SGHTA and CDR2 FQGNSA. The CDR3 length is 11 residues. V was shortened by 2 bases and J by 8 bases, with 6 bases between the two germline ends. The CDR3 nucleotides are TGTGCCAGCAGCTTAATTGACGGCTACACCTTC. This codes for CASSLIDGYTF. Full variable domain (remainder filled in from reference TRBV7-2 and TRBJ1-2): GAGVSQSPSNKVTEKGKDVELRCDPISGHTALYWYRQSLGQGLEFLIYFQGNSAPDKSGLPSDRFSAERTGGSVSTLTIQRTQQEDSAVYLCASSLIDGYTFGSGTRLTVV.

This clonotype showed up many times. The chain couples TRBV20-1 to TRBJ2-7, with 12 bases lining up with TRBD1. V trimming: 4 bases; J trimming: 5 bases; junction bases outside the gene matches: 6. CDR3 length: 14 residues. Per the germline V gene, CDR1 is DFQATT and CDR2 is SNEGSKA (reference sequence). CDR3 DNA: TGCAGTGCTAACACCGGGACAGGGGGCGACGAGCAGTACTTC. This translates into CSANTGTGGDEQYF.

In this sample, this clonotype turned up a few times. A read error may be the cause here, since a much bigger clone is one base away. The chain combines TRBV30 with TRBJ1-2, with no clear D. V dropped 3 bases and J dropped 7 bases, with 15 bases sitting between them. The length of the CDR3 is 13 residues. The germline V gene has CDR1 GTSNPN and CDR2 SVGIG (reference sequence). CDR3 DNA sequence: TGTGCCTGGAGGGCGTCCCGGAGAGGTGGCTACACCTTC. Translating it yields CAWRASRRGGYTF.

This clonotype has at least ten counts. The chain couples TRBV7-2 to TRBJ1-1; D is possibly TRBD1 (5 bases). Trimming stripped 8 bases from V and 0 bases from J, with 16 bases between. In germline, CDR1 is SGHTA, CDR2 FQGNSA. The CDR3 sequence is 15 residues long. CDR3 sequence (DNA): TGTGCCAGCTCCTCGGGGGTTTTTGTGAACACTGAAGCTTTCTTT. Residues: CASSSGVFVNTEAFF.

In this sample, this clonotype turned up many times. The CDR3 DNA reads TGTGCCAGCAGTACCCAGGACAGGGTGGTAATGAACACTGAAGCTTTCTTT. It translates to CASSTQDRVVMNTEAFF. V and J are TRBV12-3 or TRBV12-4 and TRBJ1-1, with 8 bases lining up with TRBD1. J was trimmed by 0 bases and V by 5 bases; bases with no gene match: 11. The CDR3 sequence is 17 residues long.

This clonotype was counted ten times or more. This chain connects TRBV12-3 or TRBV12-4 to TRBJ1-5, with TRBD1 as a possible D gene (6 bases). V lost 5 bases and J lost 5, with 10 bases in between. The CDR3 runs 13 residues. CDR3 coding DNA: TGTGCCAGCAGTCGGACAGCAGATCAGCCCCAGCATTTT. Protein: CASSRTADQPQHF.

This clonotype was picked up many times. The chain uses TRBV24-1 and TRBJ1-2; a possible D gene is TRBD1 (5 bases). From germline, CDR1 is KGHDR and CDR2 SFDVKD. The CDR3 totals 13 residues. V lost 2 bases and J lost 7, with 10 bases in between. DNA for the CDR3: TGTGCCACCAGTGATTCGCCAGGGTTTGGCTACACCTTC. As protein: CATSDSPGFGYTF.

This clonotype was recorded many times. The chain couples TRBV30 to TRBJ2-2; possible D gene TRBD2, 5 bases. The CDR3 runs to 13 residues. The V gene's germline CDR1 is GTSNPN and CDR2 SVGIG (reference sequence). Between the trimmed V and J ends, which lost 4 bases and 6 bases, there was a span of 12 bases. The CDR3 nucleotides read TGTGCCTGGACGGGGTCTGTCCCCGGGGAGCTGTTTTTT. Translation gives CAWTGSVPGELFF.

The table lists this clonotype with many counts. V usage is TRBV6-2 or TRBV6-3 and J usage is TRBJ1-2; the D gene is possibly TRBD1 (5 bases). The CDR3 is made up of 14 amino acids. Deletions cut 2 bases from V and 7 bases from J, with 14 bases between. Germline V lookup: CDR1 MNHEY, CDR2 SVGEGT. As DNA, the CDR3 is TGTGCCAGCAGTTACAGGGGAGTACTCCGTGGCTACACCTTC. Residues: CASSYRGVLRGYTF.

The table lists this clonotype with a few counts. This rearrangement joins TRBV2 to TRBJ1-1; TRBD1 is a possible D gene (6 bases). The CDR3 runs 13 residues. From germline, CDR1 is SNHLY and CDR2 FYNNEI. V gave up 8 bases and J gave up 3 bases, with 13 bases separating them. The CDR3 loop reads CASLGGLYTEAFF. Written as DNA, the CDR3 is TGTGCCAGCTTGGGGGGGCTGTACACTGAAGCTTTCTTT.

This clonotype was counted at least ten times. The CDR3 loop is CATSRDLATGITGELFF. CDR3 sequence (DNA): TGTGCCACCAGCAGAGATCTCGCGACAGGGATCACCGGGGAGCTGTTTTTT. This rearrangement joins TRBV15 to TRBJ2-2, with TRBD1 matching 7 bases. V was clipped by 0 bases and J by 4 bases; unmatched bases: 8. The CDR3 contains 17 residues. Germline values: CDR1 LNHNV, CDR2 YYDKDF (reference sequence).

The chain combines TRBV4-1 with TRBJ2-4, with 8 bases that match TRBD1. This CDR3 has 17 residues. Germline-derived CDR1 and CDR2 are MGHRA and YSYEKL. V was pared by 3 bases and J by 3 bases, with 10 bases of the junction left unmatched. The CDR3 reads CASSHARDRMDKNIQYF. In DNA form, the CDR3 reads TGCGCCAGCAGCCATGCCCGGGACAGGATGGACAAAAACATTCAGTACTTC.

In this sample, this clonotype turned up many times. The chain links TRBV19 to TRBJ1-2; 7 bases line up with TRBD1. Germline lookup yields CDR1 LNHDA and CDR2 SQIVND (reference sequence). The CDR3 is made up of 14 amino acids. J gave up 8 bases and V 5 bases, and 11 bases lay outside the gene matches. This CDR3 reads CASSSQMTGMGYTF. The CDR3 DNA follows: TGTGCCAGTAGTTCCCAGATGACAGGGATGGGCTACACCTTC.